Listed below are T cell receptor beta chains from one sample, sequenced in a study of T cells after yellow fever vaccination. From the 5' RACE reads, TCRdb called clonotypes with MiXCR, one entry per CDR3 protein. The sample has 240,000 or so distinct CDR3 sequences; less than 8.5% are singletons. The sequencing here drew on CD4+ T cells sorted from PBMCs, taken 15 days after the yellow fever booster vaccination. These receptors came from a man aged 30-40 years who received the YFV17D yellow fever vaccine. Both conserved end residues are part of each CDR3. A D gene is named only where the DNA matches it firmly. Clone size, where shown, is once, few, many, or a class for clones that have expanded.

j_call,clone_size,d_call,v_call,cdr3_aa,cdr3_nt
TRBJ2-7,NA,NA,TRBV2,CASKGSYEQYF,TGTGCCAGCAAGGGCTCCTACGAGCAGTACTTC
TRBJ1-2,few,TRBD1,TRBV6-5,CASSITGGAGYGYTF,TGTGCCAGCAGTATTACAGGGGGCGCAGGGTATGGCTACACCTTC
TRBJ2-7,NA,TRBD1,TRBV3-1,CASSPRPGQGLYEQYF,TGTGCCAGCAGCCCGCGTCCGGGACAGGGGCTATACGAGCAGTACTTC
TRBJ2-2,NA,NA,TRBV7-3,CASSSQGLAGELFF,TGTGCCAGCAGCTCACAGGGACTGGCCGGGGAGCTGTTTTTT
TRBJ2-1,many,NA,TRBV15,CATSRDPSSYNEQFF,TGTGCCACCAGCAGGGACCCCAGCTCCTACAATGAGCAGTTCTTC
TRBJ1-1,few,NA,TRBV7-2,CASSFSGGDTEAFF,TGTGCCAGCAGCTTTTCGGGAGGTGACACTGAAGCTTTCTTT
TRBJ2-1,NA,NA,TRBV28,CASSLSPPRRSFRNEQFF,TGTGCCAGCAGTTTATCGCCTCCCCGACGCAGCTTTCGTAATGAGCAGTTCTTC
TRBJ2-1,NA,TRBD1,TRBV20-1,CSASPGQGQFF,TGCAGTGCGTCCCCGGGACAGGGGCAGTTCTTC
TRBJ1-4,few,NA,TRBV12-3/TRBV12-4,CASSRGASFGEKLFF,TGTGCCAGCAGTCGGGGGGCCAGCTTTGGAGAAAAACTGTTTTTT
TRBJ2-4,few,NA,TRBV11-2,CASSPARVTKNIQYF,TGTGCCAGCAGCCCCGCCAGGGTGACCAAAAACATTCAGTACTTC